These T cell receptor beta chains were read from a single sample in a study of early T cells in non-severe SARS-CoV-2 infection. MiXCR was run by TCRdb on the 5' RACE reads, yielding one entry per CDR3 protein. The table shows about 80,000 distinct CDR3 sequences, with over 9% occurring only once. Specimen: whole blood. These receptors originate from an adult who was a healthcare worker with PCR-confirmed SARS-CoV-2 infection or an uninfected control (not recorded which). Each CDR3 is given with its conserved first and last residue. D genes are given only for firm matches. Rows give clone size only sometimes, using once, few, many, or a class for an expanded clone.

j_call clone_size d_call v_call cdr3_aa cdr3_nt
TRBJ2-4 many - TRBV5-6 CASSLASDRKNIQYF TGTGCCAGCAGCTTGGCCAGTGACAGGAAAAACATTCAGTACTTC
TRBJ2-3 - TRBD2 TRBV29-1 CSVEAGGLADTQYF TGCAGCGTTGAGGCGGGGGGCCTAGCAGATACGCAGTATTTT
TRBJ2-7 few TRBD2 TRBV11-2 CASSTNALAGQYF TGTGCCAGCAGCACAAACGCCTTAGCGGGGCAGTACTTC
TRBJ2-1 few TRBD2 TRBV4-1 CASSLLGLAGNEQFF TGCGCCAGCAGCCTCCTGGGACTAGCGGGCAATGAGCAGTTCTTC
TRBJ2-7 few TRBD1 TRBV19 CASSMGLGQGVAEQYF TGTGCCAGTAGTATGGGTTTGGGACAGGGAGTTGCCGAGCAGTACTTC
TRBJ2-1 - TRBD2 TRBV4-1 CASSQDGAGGPEQFF TGCGCCAGCAGCCAAGATGGAGCGGGGGGCCCTGAGCAGTTCTTC
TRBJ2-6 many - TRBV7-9 CASSSRRTPGANVLTF TGTGCCAGCAGCTCCCGGCGGACACCTGGGGCCAACGTCCTGACTTTC
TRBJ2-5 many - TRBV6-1 CASSRTLREETQYF TGTGCCAGCAGTCGGACATTAAGAGAGGAGACCCAGTACTTC
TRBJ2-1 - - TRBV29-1 CSVGGRFNEQFF TGCAGCGTTGGGGGACGGTTCAATGAGCAGTTCTTC
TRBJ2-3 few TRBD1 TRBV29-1 CSTTGGAGDTQYF TGCAGCACAACAGGGGGCGCAGGAGATACGCAGTATTTT
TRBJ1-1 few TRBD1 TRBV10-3 CAISDLQGKAFF TGTGCCATCAGTGACCTACAGGGGAAAGCTTTCTTT
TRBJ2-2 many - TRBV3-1 CASSQMGADGELFF TGTGCCAGCAGCCAAATGGGGGCGGACGGGGAGCTGTTTTTT
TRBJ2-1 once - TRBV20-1 CSARDPGVNEQFF TGCAGTGCTAGAGATCCGGGGGTCAATGAGCAGTTCTTC
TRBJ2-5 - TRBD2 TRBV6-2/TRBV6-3 CASVVAGDETQYF TGTGCCAGCGTAGTAGCGGGCGACGAGACCCAGTACTTC
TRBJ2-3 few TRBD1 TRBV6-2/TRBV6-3 CASPDREGDTQYF TGTGCCAGCCCGGACAGGGAAGGAGATACGCAGTATTTT
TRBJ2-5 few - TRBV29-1 CSVLVSQETQYF TGCAGCGTTCTCGTCAGCCAAGAGACCCAGTACTTC
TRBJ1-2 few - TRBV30 CAWSSITSYTF TGTGCCTGGAGTAGTATAACCAGCTACACCTTC
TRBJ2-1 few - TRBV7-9 CASSPHFRDYNEQFF TGTGCCAGCAGCCCCCACTTTCGGGACTACAATGAGCAGTTCTTC
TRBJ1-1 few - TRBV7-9 CASSKTANTEAFF TGTGCCAGCAGCAAGACGGCGAACACTGAAGCTTTCTTT
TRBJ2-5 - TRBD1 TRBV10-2 CASSPTGRGETQYF TGCGCCAGCAGTCCGACAGGGCGAGGGGAGACCCAGTACTTC
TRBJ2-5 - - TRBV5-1 CASSLTGETQYF TGCGCCAGCAGCTTGACAGGGGAGACCCAGTACTTC
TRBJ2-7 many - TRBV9 CASSPNDRLYYFYEQYF TGTGCCAGCAGCCCCAACGACAGGCTCTATTACTTCTACGAGCAGTACTTC
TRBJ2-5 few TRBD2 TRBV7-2 CASSWGAGGTETQYF TGTGCCAGCAGCTGGGGAGCGGGGGGGACGGAGACCCAGTACTTC
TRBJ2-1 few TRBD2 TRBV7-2 CASSVAGGYYNEQFF TGTGCCAGCAGCGTTGCGGGGGGGTATTACAATGAGCAGTTCTTC
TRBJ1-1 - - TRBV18 CASSPLQGRDTEAFF TGTGCCAGCTCACCATTGCAGGGGCGGGACACTGAAGCTTTCTTT
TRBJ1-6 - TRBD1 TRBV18 CASSQTGSSNSPLHF TGTGCCAGCTCACAGACAGGGAGCAGTAATTCACCCCTCCACTTT
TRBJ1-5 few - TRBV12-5 CASGKYDWGGQPQHF TGTGCTAGTGGAAAGTACGATTGGGGCGGTCAGCCCCAGCATTTT
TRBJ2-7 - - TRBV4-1 CASRGGYEQYF TGCGCCAGCAGAGGGGGTTACGAGCAGTACTTC
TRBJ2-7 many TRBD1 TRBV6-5 CASSQPRDRGLYEQYF TGTGCCAGCAGTCAACCCCGGGACAGGGGCCTTTACGAGCAGTACTTC
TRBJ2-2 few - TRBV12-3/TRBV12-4 CASSLLAPNTGELFF TGTGCCAGCAGTTTATTAGCTCCGAACACCGGGGAGCTGTTTTTT
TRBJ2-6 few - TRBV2 CAVLGAGANVLTF TGTGCCGTCTTGGGAGCTGGGGCCAACGTCCTGACTTTC
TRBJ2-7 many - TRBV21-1 CASSKRDDYEQYF TGTGCCAGCAGCAAAAGGGATGATTACGAGCAGTACTTC
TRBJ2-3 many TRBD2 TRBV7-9 CASNRLAGGSDTQYF TGTGCCAGCAACCGACTAGCGGGGGGGTCAGATACGCAGTATTTT
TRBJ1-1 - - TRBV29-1 CSAGKQGTNTEAFF TGCAGCGCGGGAAAGCAGGGAACGAACACTGAAGCTTTCTTT
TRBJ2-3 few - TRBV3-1 CASSQVTNGADTQYF TGTGCCAGCAGCCAAGTTACTAACGGGGCAGATACGCAGTATTTT
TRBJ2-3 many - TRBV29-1 CSVDHGEDSVTDTQYF TGCAGCGTTGACCATGGGGAGGACAGCGTCACAGATACGCAGTATTTT
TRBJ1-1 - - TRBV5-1 CASSLAREGEAFF TGCGCCAGCAGCTTGGCCAGGGAGGGTGAAGCTTTCTTT
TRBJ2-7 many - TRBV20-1 CSARPRTDTYEQYF TGCAGTGCTAGACCGCGGACAGATACGTACGAGCAGTACTTC
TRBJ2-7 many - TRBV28 CATKVMGRKAYEQYF TGTGCCACCAAGGTGATGGGCAGGAAGGCCTACGAGCAGTACTTC
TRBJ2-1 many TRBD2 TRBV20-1 CSASGGVYNEQFF TGCAGTGCTAGCGGGGGGGTATACAATGAGCAGTTCTTC
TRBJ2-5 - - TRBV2 CARGAGAETQYF TGTGCCAGGGGTGCAGGGGCAGAGACCCAGTACTTC
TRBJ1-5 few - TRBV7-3 CASSLESEGQINQPQHF TGTGCCAGCAGCTTAGAATCCGAGGGGCAGATCAATCAGCCCCAGCATTTT
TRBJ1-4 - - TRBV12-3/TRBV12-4 CASSFEGRNEKLFF TGTGCCAGCAGTTTCGAGGGGAGAAATGAAAAACTGTTTTTT
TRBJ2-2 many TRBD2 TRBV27 CASSHSGGATGELFF TGTGCCAGCAGCCATAGCGGGGGGGCTACCGGGGAGCTGTTTTTT
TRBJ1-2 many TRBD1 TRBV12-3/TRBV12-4 CASSLPGTDPYGYTF TGTGCCAGCAGTTTACCGGGGACAGACCCCTATGGCTACACCTTC
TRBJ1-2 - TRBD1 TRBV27 CASSRGSGQGRVYGYTF TGTGCCAGCAGTCGAGGCTCTGGACAGGGGAGGGTCTATGGCTACACCTTC
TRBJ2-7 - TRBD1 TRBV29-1 CSVETDRGLSSYEQYF TGCAGCGTTGAAACTGACAGGGGGCTGAGCTCCTACGAGCAGTACTTC
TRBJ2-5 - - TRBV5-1 CASTLGGTAQETQYF TGCGCCAGCACCCTTGGGGGGACAGCCCAAGAGACCCAGTACTTC
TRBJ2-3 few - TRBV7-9 CASSPHPTGTGTDTQYF TGTGCCAGCAGTCCTCACCCAACAGGGACTGGCACAGATACGCAGTATTTT
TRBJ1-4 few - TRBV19 CASSKQDATNEKLFF TGTGCCAGTAGTAAACAGGATGCAACTAATGAAAAACTGTTTTTT
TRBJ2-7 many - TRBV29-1 CSVPGPTTYEQYF TGCAGCGTGCCGGGACCTACGACCTACGAGCAGTACTTC
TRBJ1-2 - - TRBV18 CASSPDHNYGYTF TGTGCCAGCTCACCAGACCATAACTATGGCTACACCTTC